The rows below give T cell receptor beta chains drawn from one sample of a study of post-analysis software for immune sequencing data. In TCRdb, the PCR reads were re-called with MiXCR into one record per CDR3 protein. The sample has roughly 620,000 distinct CDR3 sequences, 44% seen once; the top ten hold about 1.8%. The specimen sequenced was blood. The receptors here all came from a girl aged 10-17 years with multiple sclerosis. The CDR3 runs from the conserved cysteine through the conserved F or W. D genes are given only for firm matches. Where a row states a size, it is once, few, many or the class of an expanded clone; other rows omit it.

v_gene: TRBV12-3/TRBV12-4
d_gene: -
abundance: few
j_gene: TRBJ2-1
CDR3aa: CASRQPGVNEQFF
CDR3nt: TGTGCCAGCAGACAACCAGGGGTCAATGAGCAGTTCTTC

v_gene: TRBV10-3
d_gene: -
abundance: few
j_gene: TRBJ2-3
CDR3aa: CAISDHLGHTQYF
CDR3nt: TGTGCCATCAGTGACCACCTTGGGCATACGCAGTATTTT

v_gene: TRBV12-3/TRBV12-4
d_gene: TRBD2
abundance: many
j_gene: TRBJ2-7
CDR3aa: CASSPGTSGYEQYF
CDR3nt: TGTGCCAGCAGTCCGGGTACTAGCGGATACGAGCAGTACTTC

v_gene: TRBV5-1
d_gene: TRBD1
abundance: -
j_gene: TRBJ1-2
CDR3aa: CASSLTGGKDYGYTF
CDR3nt: TGCGCCAGCAGCCTGACAGGGGGGAAGGACTATGGCTACACCTTC

v_gene: TRBV6-5
d_gene: -
abundance: -
j_gene: TRBJ1-1
CDR3aa: CASSYGIDTEAFF
CDR3nt: TGTGCCAGCAGTTACGGGATTGACACTGAAGCTTTCTTT

v_gene: TRBV27
d_gene: -
abundance: -
j_gene: TRBJ1-4
CDR3aa: CASRSIGRGSNEKLFF
CDR3nt: TGTGCCAGCAGGTCTATAGGACGGGGCTCTAATGAAAAACTGTTTTTT

v_gene: TRBV6-2/TRBV6-3
d_gene: -
abundance: -
j_gene: TRBJ2-7
CDR3aa: CASSPPPGDYEQYF
CDR3nt: TGTGCCAGCAGCCCCCCGCCGGGGGACTACGAGCAGTACTTC

v_gene: TRBV12-3/TRBV12-4
d_gene: -
abundance: few
j_gene: TRBJ2-7
CDR3aa: CASSLTGRSYEQYF
CDR3nt: TGTGCCAGCAGTTTAACCGGGCGCTCCTACGAGCAGTACTTC

v_gene: TRBV5-1
d_gene: -
abundance: many
j_gene: TRBJ2-3
CDR3aa: CASSFGGTDTQYF
CDR3nt: TGTGCCAGCAGTTTTGGTGGCACAGATACGCAGTATTTT

v_gene: TRBV10-2
d_gene: -
abundance: -
j_gene: TRBJ2-7
CDR3aa: CASSDSLSQYF
CDR3nt: TGCGCCAGCAGTGACTCCCTTTCCCAGTACTTC

v_gene: TRBV27
d_gene: TRBD2
abundance: -
j_gene: TRBJ2-1
CDR3aa: CASSSRLAVYNEQFF
CDR3nt: TGTGCCAGCAGTTCCCGACTAGCGGTCTACAATGAGCAGTTCTTC

v_gene: TRBV29-1
d_gene: -
abundance: -
j_gene: TRBJ1-2
CDR3aa: CSPRLNPNYGYTF
CDR3nt: TGCAGCCCTAGACTGAATCCTAACTATGGCTACACCTTC

v_gene: TRBV24-1
d_gene: TRBD2
abundance: -
j_gene: TRBJ2-5
CDR3aa: CAASAGGLSQETQYF
CDR3nt: TGTGCCGCCAGTGCGGGGGGCCTCAGCCAAGAGACCCAGTACTTC

v_gene: TRBV12-3/TRBV12-4
d_gene: TRBD2
abundance: -
j_gene: TRBJ2-3
CDR3aa: CASSWTSGLGTDTQYF
CDR3nt: TGTGCCAGCAGTTGGACTAGCGGCCTTGGCACAGATACGCAGTATTTT

v_gene: TRBV7-9
d_gene: TRBD1
abundance: few
j_gene: TRBJ1-6
CDR3aa: CASGNRGFDSPLHF
CDR3nt: TGTGCCAGCGGAAACAGGGGATTCGATTCACCCCTCCACTTT

v_gene: TRBV29-1
d_gene: -
abundance: -
j_gene: TRBJ2-1
CDR3aa: CSVGIGGSSYNEQFF
CDR3nt: TGCAGCGTTGGAATCGGGGGCAGCTCCTACAATGAGCAGTTCTTC

v_gene: TRBV6-5
d_gene: TRBD1
abundance: few
j_gene: TRBJ2-7
CDR3aa: CASSRQGQGYEQYF
CDR3nt: TGTGCCAGCAGTAGACAGGGACAGGGATACGAGCAGTACTTC

v_gene: TRBV20-1
d_gene: -
abundance: many
j_gene: TRBJ2-7
CDR3aa: CSASDANSYEQYF
CDR3nt: TGCAGTGCTAGTGATGCAAACTCCTACGAGCAGTACTTC

v_gene: TRBV4-2
d_gene: -
abundance: -
j_gene: TRBJ2-3
CDR3aa: CASGQDPEGDTQYF
CDR3nt: TGTGCCAGCGGCCAAGATCCAGAAGGAGATACGCAGTATTTT

v_gene: TRBV6-5
d_gene: -
abundance: -
j_gene: TRBJ2-3
CDR3aa: CASSYSDRFTDTQYF
CDR3nt: TGTGCCAGCAGTTACTCGGACAGATTCACAGATACGCAGTATTTT

v_gene: TRBV9
d_gene: -
abundance: few
j_gene: TRBJ1-6
CDR3aa: CASSVELTRNSPLHF
CDR3nt: TGTGCCAGCAGCGTAGAGCTTACTAGAAATTCACCCCTCCACTTT

v_gene: TRBV30
d_gene: -
abundance: few
j_gene: TRBJ2-7
CDR3aa: CAWSASANEQYF
CDR3nt: TGTGCCTGGAGTGCCTCCGCCAACGAGCAGTACTTC

v_gene: TRBV18
d_gene: -
abundance: few
j_gene: TRBJ2-7
CDR3aa: CASQPEGTGSYEQYF
CDR3nt: TGTGCCAGCCAGCCGGAGGGCACCGGCTCCTACGAGCAGTACTTC

v_gene: TRBV5-1
d_gene: TRBD2
abundance: -
j_gene: TRBJ2-1
CDR3aa: CASSLSLAGGPSKQFF
CDR3nt: TGCGCCAGCAGCTTGTCCTTAGCGGGGGGGCCGAGTAAGCAGTTCTTC

v_gene: TRBV20-1
d_gene: -
abundance: -
j_gene: TRBJ2-7
CDR3aa: CSARQGGVREQYF
CDR3nt: TGCAGTGCTAGACAGGGGGGGGTTCGCGAGCAGTACTTC

v_gene: TRBV12-3/TRBV12-4
d_gene: -
abundance: -
j_gene: TRBJ2-1
CDR3aa: CASTREPKYEQFF
CDR3nt: TGTGCCAGCACCAGGGAACCGAAATATGAGCAGTTCTTC

v_gene: TRBV7-2
d_gene: -
abundance: -
j_gene: TRBJ2-5
CDR3aa: CASSFVQGPGETQYF
CDR3nt: TGTGCCAGCAGCTTCGTCCAGGGTCCGGGAGAGACCCAGTACTTC

v_gene: TRBV20-1
d_gene: TRBD1
abundance: -
j_gene: TRBJ2-7
CDR3aa: CSARGGQGDPYEQYF
CDR3nt: TGCAGTGCTAGAGGAGGCCAGGGGGACCCTTACGAGCAGTACTTC

v_gene: TRBV3-1
d_gene: -
abundance: few
j_gene: TRBJ1-2
CDR3aa: CASSPRVGDGYTF
CDR3nt: TGTGCCAGCAGCCCCCGCGTGGGTGATGGCTACACCTTC

v_gene: TRBV7-3
d_gene: -
abundance: -
j_gene: TRBJ2-5
CDR3aa: CASGLTPSLETQYF
CDR3nt: TGTGCCAGCGGCTTAACGCCCTCATTAGAGACCCAGTACTTC

v_gene: TRBV7-9
d_gene: -
abundance: many
j_gene: TRBJ2-7
CDR3aa: CASSPIYGISYEQYF
CDR3nt: TGTGCCAGCAGCCCCATCTACGGTATCTCCTACGAGCAGTACTTC

v_gene: TRBV6-4
d_gene: TRBD1
abundance: few
j_gene: TRBJ2-1
CDR3aa: CASTVGTGVYNEQFF
CDR3nt: TGTGCCAGCACGGTCGGGACAGGAGTTTACAATGAGCAGTTCTTC

v_gene: TRBV24-1
d_gene: TRBD1
abundance: -
j_gene: TRBJ1-4
CDR3aa: CATSGCLTGGPTNEKLFF
CDR3nt: TGTGCCACCAGTGGTTGCCTGACAGGGGGCCCAACTAATGAAAAACTGTTTTTT

v_gene: TRBV7-9
d_gene: TRBD2
abundance: -
j_gene: TRBJ2-1
CDR3aa: CASSVGLAGRNEQFF
CDR3nt: TGTGCCAGCAGCGTCGGACTAGCGGGAAGGAATGAGCAGTTCTTC

v_gene: TRBV5-1
d_gene: -
abundance: few
j_gene: TRBJ2-1
CDR3aa: CASSFMGLKSSYNEQFF
CDR3nt: TGCGCCAGCAGCTTTATGGGGCTGAAGAGCTCCTACAATGAGCAGTTCTTC

v_gene: TRBV5-1
d_gene: -
abundance: -
j_gene: TRBJ2-2
CDR3aa: CASSLAPVGASYTGELFF
CDR3nt: TGCGCCAGCAGCTTGGCCCCTGTAGGGGCATCTTACACCGGGGAGCTGTTTTTT

v_gene: TRBV7-9
d_gene: TRBD2
abundance: -
j_gene: TRBJ2-3
CDR3aa: CASSSEPSGATDTQYF
CDR3nt: TGTGCCAGCAGCTCAGAGCCTAGCGGGGCCACAGATACGCAGTATTTT

v_gene: TRBV10-2
d_gene: TRBD1
abundance: -
j_gene: TRBJ2-7
CDR3aa: CASRDTGTGGDYEQYF
CDR3nt: TGCGCCAGCAGGGATACCGGGACAGGGGGCGACTACGAGCAGTACTTC

v_gene: TRBV2
d_gene: -
abundance: -
j_gene: TRBJ2-7
CDR3aa: CASRPTGGYEQYF
CDR3nt: TGTGCCAGCAGACCCACAGGTGGTTACGAGCAGTACTTC

v_gene: TRBV20-1
d_gene: -
abundance: -
j_gene: TRBJ1-2
CDR3aa: CSARVGVYGYTF
CDR3nt: TGTAGTGCTAGAGTTGGGGTCTATGGCTACACCTTT

v_gene: TRBV7-9
d_gene: -
abundance: few
j_gene: TRBJ1-2
CDR3aa: CASSLNRDGYTF
CDR3nt: TGTGCCAGCAGCTTAAACCGGGATGGCTACACCTTC

v_gene: TRBV12-3/TRBV12-4
d_gene: -
abundance: -
j_gene: TRBJ1-1
CDR3aa: CASSPGLFNTEAFF
CDR3nt: TGTGCCAGCAGTCCGGGACTCTTTAACACTGAAGCTTTCTTT

v_gene: TRBV5-1
d_gene: -
abundance: once
j_gene: TRBJ2-1
CDR3aa: CASSLAQGSSYNEQFF
CDR3nt: TGCGCCAGCAGCTTGGCCCAGGGGAGCTCCTACAATGAGCAGTTCTTC

v_gene: TRBV5-1
d_gene: TRBD1
abundance: few
j_gene: TRBJ2-7
CDR3aa: CASSSVPGQGGEQYF
CDR3nt: TGCGCCAGCAGCTCTGTTCCGGGACAGGGAGGCGAGCAGTACTTC

v_gene: TRBV3-1
d_gene: TRBD1
abundance: -
j_gene: TRBJ1-2
CDR3aa: CASSTYRGRLFYGYTF
CDR3nt: TGTGCCAGCAGCACATACAGGGGGCGCTTGTTTTATGGCTACACCTTC

v_gene: TRBV25-1
d_gene: -
abundance: -
j_gene: TRBJ2-7
CDR3aa: CASSGSAYEQYF
CDR3nt: TGTGCCAGCAGTGGGTCAGCCTACGAGCAGTACTTC

v_gene: TRBV4-1
d_gene: -
abundance: few
j_gene: TRBJ1-5
CDR3aa: CASSQQNQPQHF
CDR3nt: TGCGCCAGCAGCCAGCAGAATCAGCCCCAGCATTTT

v_gene: TRBV29-1
d_gene: TRBD2
abundance: few
j_gene: TRBJ2-3
CDR3aa: CSVPGTSGRTDTQYF
CDR3nt: TGCAGCGTTCCCGGGACTAGCGGGAGAACAGATACGCAGTATTTT

v_gene: TRBV12-3/TRBV12-4
d_gene: -
abundance: few
j_gene: TRBJ2-3
CDR3aa: CASSLGLGYSTDTQYF
CDR3nt: TGTGCCAGCAGCTTGGGATTGGGGTATAGCACAGATACGCAGTATTTT

v_gene: TRBV7-2
d_gene: -
abundance: -
j_gene: TRBJ2-5
CDR3aa: CASSPWGAGVETQYF
CDR3nt: TGTGCCAGCAGCCCCTGGGGGGCAGGGGTAGAGACCCAGTACTTC

v_gene: TRBV7-2
d_gene: -
abundance: -
j_gene: TRBJ2-7
CDR3aa: CASSNGGGEQYF
CDR3nt: TGTGCCAGCAGCAATGGGGGTGGGGAGCAGTACTTC

v_gene: TRBV5-1
d_gene: TRBD1
abundance: many
j_gene: TRBJ2-5
CDR3aa: CASSPTGTGETQYF
CDR3nt: TGTGCCAGCAGCCCGACCGGGACAGGGGAGACCCAGTACTTC

v_gene: TRBV29-1
d_gene: -
abundance: few
j_gene: TRBJ2-3
CDR3aa: CSGGRGDTQYF
CDR3nt: TGCAGCGGTGGACGAGGAGATACGCAGTATTTT

v_gene: TRBV5-1
d_gene: -
abundance: -
j_gene: TRBJ1-1
CDR3aa: CASRYDGNTEAFF
CDR3nt: TGCGCCAGCAGGTACGACGGAAACACTGAAGCTTTCTTT